These T cell receptor beta chains were read from a single sample in a study of long-term antiretroviral therapy in people with HIV. Assay: immunoSEQ multiplex PCR; the TCRdb copy retains only in-frame clones and omits some. The sample holds about 17,000 clones, more than 65% seen once. Sample: unsorted PBMCs, taken at the start of antiretroviral therapy. The receptors were sampled from a man under 40 with HIV. Each CDR3 is given without its conserved first and last residue.

len | j_gene | v_gene | CDR3aa
15 | TRBJ2-1 | TRBV7-9 | ASSLIGGLAGANEQF
13 | TRBJ2-7 | TRBV10-1 | ASSESKDKEGEQY
12 | TRBJ2-2 | TRBV7-3 | ASSFHRDSGELF
16 | TRBJ2-1 | TRBV4-2 | ASSQEGLAGEWYNEQF
11 | TRBJ2-3 | TRBV7-9 | ASSLDRTDTQY
10 | TRBJ1-1 | TRBV19 | ASSPEGSGAF
11 | TRBJ1-5 | TRBV27 | ASSLQGRQPQH
12 | TRBJ1-5 | TRBV28 | ASSFGQMNQPQH
7 | TRBJ1-2 | TRBV20-1 | SDRGGYT
12 | TRBJ1-2 | TRBV5-6 | ASSLIRTNYGYT
12 | TRBJ2-5 | TRBV11-2 | ASSSRDRAETQY
11 | TRBJ2-5 | TRBV11-3 | ASSSGYQETQY
12 | TRBJ2-2 | TRBV30 | AWNPTLTGGELF
15 | TRBJ2-7 | TRBV25-1 | ASSDWIWFTPSYEQY
12 | TRBJ2-1 | TRBV28 | ASTLAGVYNEQF
10 | TRBJ1-2 | TRBV7-9 | ASSPRGTGYT
9 | TRBJ2-3 | TRBV6-6 | ASSSADTQY
13 | TRBJ2-3 | TRBV7-2 | ASSLVNPGLDTQY
15 | TRBJ1-6 | TRBV5-5 | ASSLSRMSSLNSPLH
12 | TRBJ1-5 | TRBV4-2 | ASSQPGGNQPQH
12 | TRBJ1-5 | TRBV15 | ASGGRDSNQPQH
13 | TRBJ2-3 | TRBV19 | ASSIAGLEEDTQY
10 | TRBJ1-2 | TRBV27 | ASSGQGYGYT
13 | TRBJ2-7 | TRBV7-9 | ASSLLGLAGYEQY
13 | TRBJ1-5 | TRBV19 | ASSIGPGSNQPQH
11 | TRBJ1-1 | TRBV25-1 | ASSESPGTEAF
13 | TRBJ2-1 | TRBV7-9 | ASRAIAPDYNEQF
11 | TRBJ2-7 | TRBV27 | ASTPGGSYEQY
12 | TRBJ2-7 | TRBV5-5 | ASSLERTAYEQY
14 | TRBJ2-3 | TRBV5-4 | ASSLGHQAVTDTQY
14 | TRBJ1-5 | TRBV19 | ASSMLYGYSNQPQH
11 | TRBJ1-2 | TRBV28 | ASSSGQGGGYT
11 | TRBJ1-5 | TRBV30 | ALERDSNQPQH
12 | TRBJ2-3 | TRBV30 | ACSTSESTDTQY
13 | TRBJ2-1 | TRBV7-7 | ASSSGTSPYNEQF
10 | TRBJ1-5 | TRBV10-3 | AISDTNQPQH
12 | TRBJ1-1 | TRBV11-1 | ASSLQGARTEAF
14 | TRBJ1-2 | TRBV6-1 | ASSESSGATRGGYT
13 | TRBJ2-3 | TRBV19 | ASSPLDSTTDTQY
15 | TRBJ2-7 | TRBV4-3 | ASSPRKGGGYSYEQY
10 | TRBJ2-7 | TRBV9 | ASSVVVRGVD
12 | TRBJ1-5 | TRBV18 | ASSLGQGNQPQH
11 | TRBJ1-1 | TRBV18 | ASSPLQNTEAF
12 | TRBJ2-1 | TRBV9 | ASSYSGGIDEQF
12 | TRBJ2-3 | TRBV7-9 | ASSYSGSTDTQY
14 | TRBJ1-1 | TRBV10-3 | AITESFRGQNTEAF
12 | TRBJ2-3 | TRBV15 | ATSRDGQGDTQY
13 | TRBJ2-7 | TRBV11-2 | ASSLQMAGGHEQY
13 | TRBJ2-3 | TRBV9 | ASSAGTGFTDTQY
12 | TRBJ2-7 | TRBV29-1 | SVVGGGNSYEQY
12 | TRBJ1-5 | TRBV10-1 | ASSDSNPNQPQH
12 | TRBJ1-5 | TRBV27 | ASSSGGSYQPQH
12 | TRBJ1-4 | TRBV28 | ASSPGLRGEKLF
14 | TRBJ2-3 | TRBV11-3 | ASSPSGGGGTDTQY